Given below is one T cell receptor (beta chain) in context. Its target is not known. The sample is drawn from a study of cytomegalovirus exposure and HLA in healthy donors. The V gene's germline CDR1 is SGHTA and CDR2 FQGNSA. The germline V and J ends were trimmed by 5 bases and 1 base, with 11 bases remaining between them. The CDR3 runs to 14 residues. 60 Vbeta and 13 Jbeta primers were used in PCR. This table comes from immunoSEQ multiplex PCR, and its TCRdb copy is limited to in-frame clones, with some not included. The sample records about 240,000 clones, around 81% being singletons. The study's findings and limits: When analyzed later, a missense DCLRE1C variant was found to be linked to TCR beta V- and J-gene trimming. The only immune exposure information that was available was CMV serostatus.

Sequenced material: PBMCs. The chain links TRBV7-2 to TRBJ1-2; possibly TRBD1 for D (5 bases). This sequence was found in a woman aged 55-70 years in good health and CMV-seropositive. The CDR3 DNA is TGTGCCAGCAGCCCAGGGTGGGATAACTATGGCTACACCTTC. It translates to CASSPGWDNYGYTF. Filled out from reference TRBV7-2 and TRBJ1-2, the complete variable domain reads GAGVSQSPSNKVTEKGKDVELRCDPISGHTALYWYRQSLGQGLEFLIYFQGNSAPDKSGLPSDRFSAERTGGSVSTLTIQRTQQEDSAVYLCASSPGWDNYGYTFGSGTRLTVV.